Below, 32 T cell receptor beta chains from the same sample are listed, as sequenced in a study of CD8+CD57+ T cells in acquired aplastic anemia (dated by TCRdb to the late 2010s). Sequencing relied on an Illumina HiSeq 2000. Genomic DNA was used as template for profiling of TCR beta VDJ combinations and CDR3 sequences. The public reads were reanalyzed by TCRdb: fastp trimming at Q25, MiXCR alignment, in-frame beta chains only. Rows are combined by CDR3 protein, so each entry shows the most common genes and DNA. The sample contains about 190,000 distinct CDR3 sequences, under 70% of them found a single time. Jointly, the top ten make up 40% to 55% of the sample. Material for sequencing was sorted CD4+, CD8+, or CD8+CD57+ T cells (not recorded which) from PBMCs. The receptors derive from a human donor with severe aplastic anemia or a healthy control (not recorded which).

The chain links TRBV20-1 to TRBJ2-7, with 9 nucleotides matching TRBD1. Germline assignment: CDR1 DFQATT and CDR2 SNEGSKA (reference sequence). This CDR3 is built from 14 residues. V gave up 4 bases and J gave up 2 bases; unmatched junction bases: 6. In nucleotides, the CDR3 is TGCAGTGCTAATCGGGGACAGGGTGCCTACGAGCAGTACTTC. Protein: CSANRGQGAYEQYF.

V is TRBV7-9 and J is TRBJ1-5, with D possibly being TRBD1 (5 bases). The CDR3 runs 16 residues. The germline V gene has CDR1 SEHNR and CDR2 FQNEAQ (reference sequence). Trimming cost V 3 bases and J 0 bases, with 12 bases left between them. The CDR3 region is CASSLGGGYSNQPQHF. CDR3 sequence (DNA): TGTGCCAGCAGCTTGGGGGGGGGGTATAGCAATCAGCCCCAGCATTTT.

The chain recombines TRBV7-2 with TRBJ2-1; possible D gene TRBD1, 6 bases. This CDR3 is 16 amino acids long. V gave up 4 bases and J gave up 4 bases, with 17 bases separating them. CDR1 and CDR2 from the germline V gene are SGHTA and FQGNSA. CDR3 residues: CASSSYPRTAYNEQFF. Written as DNA, the CDR3 is TGTGCCAGCAGCTCCTACCCCCGGACAGCATACAATGAGCAGTTCTTC.

The sample holds one count of this clonotype. The chain employs TRBV20-1 and TRBJ2-3; D gene unclear. Trimming stripped 1 base from V and 5 bases from J, with 13 bases between. Germline V gives CDR1 DFQATT, CDR2 SNEGSKA (reference sequence). The CDR3 has 14 amino acids. The CDR3 here is CSARVTVREDTQYF. CDR3 in DNA: TGCAGTGCTAGAGTAACCGTTCGCGAAGATACGCAGTATTTT.

The chain recombines TRBV4-1 with TRBJ2-7; perhaps TRBD1 as D (5 bases). The CDR3 length is 15 residues. V lost 1 base and J lost 5, with 15 bases in between. Per the germline V gene, CDR1 is MGHRA and CDR2 is YSYEKL. Here the CDR3 DNA reads TGCGCCAGCAGCCAAGGGCAGGGTCCTGCCCACGAGCAGTACTTC. Protein: CASSQGQGPAHEQYF.

The V gene is TRBV5-1, the J gene TRBJ2-7; 8 bases match TRBD2. V shed 3 bases, J shed 1 base, and the junction held 6 bases outside the gene matches. Germline-derived CDR1 and CDR2 are SGHRS and YFSETQ. The CDR3 covers 15 residues. The CDR3 region has the DNA TGCGCCAGCAGCTCAATAGCGGGAACATCCTACGAGCAGTACTTC. Amino acid sequence: CASSSIAGTSYEQYF.

This chain uses TRBV6-4 with TRBJ2-2; 9 bases fit TRBD2. CDR1 and CDR2 from the germline V gene are MRHNA and SNTAGT. Trimming removed 4 bases from V and 5 bases from J; junction bases left unmatched: 2. There are 14 residues in the CDR3. The CDR3 nucleotides are TGTGCCAGCAGTGTTGGACTAGCGACCGGGGAGCTGTTTTTT. This sequence encodes CASSVGLATGELFF.

The V and J genes are TRBV19 and TRBJ1-6; 8 bases agree with TRBD1. Germline CDR1 reads LNHDA; CDR2 reads SQIVND (reference sequence). The CDR3 is 14 residues long. V lost 5 bases and J lost 9; bases outside the gene matches: 6. The CDR3 is CASSGQGDRSPLHF. CDR3 DNA: TGTGCCAGTAGTGGACAGGGCGATCGTTCACCCCTCCACTTT. Variable domain in full (rest from reference TRBV19 and TRBJ1-6): DGGITQSPKYLFRKEGQNVTLSCEQNLNHDAMYWYRQDPGQGLRLIYYSQIVNDFQKGDIAEGYSVSREKKESFPLTVTSAQKNPTAFYLCASSGQGDRSPLHFGNGTRLTVT.

There are a few counts of this clonotype. V is TRBV7-6 and J is TRBJ2-7, with 8 bases aligning to TRBD2. Unmatched junction bases numbered 6, after V lost 5 bases and J lost 0 bases. The CDR3 covers 15 residues. Germline V CDR1 and CDR2: SGHVS, FNYEAQ. The CDR3 DNA reads TGTGCCAGCAGCAAGAGCGGGGGTAGCTCCTACGAGCAGTACTTC. Protein product: CASSKSGGSSYEQYF.

There are a few counts of this clonotype. The chain combines TRBV6-1 with TRBJ1-2; weak D call: TRBD1 (5 bases). V shed 7 bases and J shed 6 bases, with 18 bases lying between them. This CDR3 comprises 14 residues. In germline, CDR1 is MNHNS, CDR2 SASEGT. CDR3 sequence reads: CASTPDGTGHGYTF. In nucleotides, the CDR3 is TGTGCCAGCACCCCTGACGGGACGGGTCATGGCTACACCTTC.

For this clonotype: This CDR3 fails to terminate in the conserved phenylalanine or tryptophan, so it likely reflects a read error. No DNA is shown, since the ends of the CDR3 on it are uncertain; the CDR3 is the one TCRdb lists. This chain links TRBV6-4 with TRBJ2-1; TRBD1 is the table's D call and was not checked against the DNA. The CDR3 is 8 amino acids in total, end residues counted. Germline CDR1 is MRHNA and CDR2 is SNTAGT. The CDR3 reads CASSDSGQ.

In DNA form, the CDR3 reads TGTGCCAGCAGGGATCGGGGCCGTTTGCCGGAGCAGTACTTC. Translated: CASRDRGRLPEQYF. The rearrangement joins TRBV6-2 or TRBV6-3 to TRBJ2-7; D is tentatively TRBD1 or TRBD2 (5 bases each). Between the trimmed V and J ends, which lost 6 bases and 7 bases, there was a span of 19 bases. Germline V gives CDR1 MNHEY, CDR2 SVGEGT. The CDR3 is made up of 14 amino acids.

Note on this clonotype: Here the CDR3 omits its conserved ending phenylalanine or tryptophan, so a read error is the likely source. It is unclear where the CDR3 begins or ends on the DNA, so no DNA is shown, and the CDR3 is as TCRdb lists it. The genes are TRBV5-4 and TRBJ2-5; the table gives TRBD1 as D, unverified against the DNA. Counting both end residues, the CDR3 totals 15 amino acids. CDR1 is SGHNT, CDR2 YYREEE, per germline (reference sequence). The CDR3 loop is CASSPRWGGEETQHS.

The V call is TRBV20-1, the J call TRBJ2-2, with D tentatively TRBD1 (6 bases). The V gene lost 1 base and the J gene lost 4 bases, with 13 bases spanning the gap. The germline CDR1 and CDR2 sequences are DFQATT and SNEGSKA (reference sequence). The CDR3 sequence is 15 residues long. The DNA of the CDR3 is TGCAGTGCTAGAGCGACAGGACGGTCCACCGGGGAGCTGTTTTTT. Amino acids: CSARATGRSTGELFF.

CDR3 in amino acids: CASSTSIRDLAYEQYF. Here the CDR3 DNA reads TGTGCCAGCAGCACATCAATAAGAGACCTCGCCTACGAGCAGTACTTC. The rearrangement links TRBV7-2 to TRBJ2-7; unclear D gene. Germline-derived CDR1 and CDR2 are SGHTA and FQGNSA. The CDR3 sequence is 16 residues long. V dropped 5 bases and J dropped 2 bases, with 19 bases sitting between them.

The table lists this clonotype with a few counts. This chain uses TRBV29-1 with TRBJ2-5, with 8 bases aligning to TRBD2. Germline V gene lookup returns CDR1 SQVTM and CDR2 ANQGSEA. V shed 4 bases, J shed 5 bases, and the junction held 9 bases outside the gene matches. This CDR3 region has 14 residues. CDR3 region: CSVGHRGGSETQYF. The CDR3, as DNA: TGCAGCGTTGGTCATCGGGGGGGGAGCGAGACCCAGTACTTC.

This sequence joins TRBV9 and TRBJ2-7; TRBD2 might be the D (6 bases). The germline V gene has CDR1 SGDLS and CDR2 YYNGEE. Between the trimmed V and J ends, which lost 4 bases and 0 bases, there was a span of 14 bases. The CDR3 extends over 15 amino acids. The CDR3 loop reads CASSPSVRHSYEQYF. DNA of the CDR3: TGTGCCAGCAGCCCTAGCGTGAGGCACTCCTACGAGCAGTACTTC.

The chain recombines TRBV24-1 with TRBJ2-2, with D unresolved. V lost 8 bases to trimming and J lost 4 bases, with 10 bases between them. Germline V gives CDR1 KGHDR, CDR2 SFDVKD. This CDR3 comprises 13 residues. The CDR3 sequence is CATKESSTGELFF. In DNA, the CDR3 is TGTGCCACCAAAGAGTCTAGCACCGGGGAGCTGTTTTTT.

The chain recombines TRBV4-1 with TRBJ2-1; D uncertain. The V and J ends lost 3 bases and 0 bases respectively, with 9 bases between them. Germline-derived CDR1 and CDR2 are MGHRA and YSYEKL. There are 15 residues in the CDR3. The CDR3 here is CASSHGQNSYNEQFF. The DNA for the CDR3 is TGCGCCAGCAGCCATGGGCAGAACTCCTACAATGAGCAGTTCTTC.

CDR3 region: CASSDVTSGANVLTF. Written as DNA, the CDR3 is TGTGCCAGCAGTGACGTTACCTCTGGGGCCAACGTCCTGACTTTC. The chain employs TRBV6-1 and TRBJ2-6; D gene uncertain. This CDR3 comprises 15 residues. With 3 bases removed from V and 0 bases from J, the gap between germline ends came to 6 bases. In germline, CDR1 is MNHNS, CDR2 SASEGT.

This clonotype was found many times. The genes are TRBV9 and TRBJ2-3, with unresolved D. This CDR3 is built from 15 residues. CDR1 and CDR2 (germline): SGDLS, YYNGEE. Trimming removed 0 bases from V and 2 bases from J, with 10 bases in between. In DNA form, the CDR3 reads TGTGCCAGCAGCGTAGGAGGTCAGGACACAGATACGCAGTATTTT. Its translation is CASSVGGQDTDTQYF.

J is TRBJ2-1 and V is TRBV11-1; tentatively, D is TRBD1 (6 bases). Trimming removed 2 bases from V and 5 bases from J, with 13 bases in between. CDR3 length: 15 residues. The germline gives CDR1 SGHAT, CDR2 FQDESV (reference sequence). CDR3 protein: CASSLFGQLDNEQFF. Written as DNA, the CDR3 is TGTGCCAGCAGCTTATTCGGACAGCTGGACAATGAGCAGTTCTTC.

This clonotype was counted between two and nine times. The chain carries TRBV12-3 or TRBV12-4 and TRBJ2-7, with D unclear. The CDR3 loop spans 12 amino acids. Trimming cost V 4 bases and J 3 bases, with 7 bases left between them. CDR3 region: CASSWVLYEQYF. The CDR3 coding sequence is TGTGCCAGCAGTTGGGTCCTCTACGAGCAGTACTTC.

This clonotype was seen a handful of times. The chain has TRBV7-9 and TRBJ1-4; possibly TRBD1 for D (5 bases). The V end was cut by 1 base, the J end by 7 bases, with 13 bases between. Germline loops: CDR1 SEHNR, CDR2 FQNEAQ (reference sequence). This CDR3 is 15 amino acids long. CDR3: CASSLEGDWGEKLFF. CDR3 in DNA: TGTGCCAGCAGCTTAGAAGGGGATTGGGGTGAAAAACTGTTTTTT.

This clonotype was detected many times. The rearrangement links TRBV7-2 to TRBJ2-5; TRBD2 matches 12 bases. Germline V gene lookup returns CDR1 SGHTA and CDR2 FQGNSA. The CDR3 extends over 18 amino acids. V lost 5 bases to trimming and J lost 4 bases; unmatched junction nucleotides: 14. CDR3 in amino acids: CASSEGLAGGEDGETQYF. CDR3 nucleotides: TGTGCCAGCAGCGAGGGGCTAGCGGGGGGGGAGGATGGAGAGACCCAGTACTTC. The full variable domain, its missing parts supplied by reference TRBV7-2 and TRBJ2-5, is GAGVSQSPSNKVTEKGKDVELRCDPISGHTALYWYRQSLGQGLEFLIYFQGNSAPDKSGLPSDRFSAERTGGSVSTLTIQRTQQEDSAVYLCASSEGLAGGEDGETQYFGPGTRLLVL.

This clonotype came up a few times. The V and J genes are TRBV5-1 and TRBJ1-2, with D possibly matching TRBD1 (6 bases). The CDR3 is 13 amino acids. V was shortened by 4 bases and J by 3 bases, with 10 bases between the two germline ends. Germline CDR1 is SGHRS and CDR2 is YFSETQ. CDR3 region: CASSLGQYYGYTF. DNA for the CDR3: TGCGCCAGCAGCCTTGGACAGTACTATGGCTACACCTTC. Variable domain in full (rest from reference TRBV5-1 and TRBJ1-2): KAGVTQTPRYLIKTRGQQVTLSCSPISGHRSVSWYQQTPGQGLQFLFEYFSETQRNKGNFPGRFSGRQFSNSRSEMNVSTLELGDSALYLCASSLGQYYGYTFGSGTRLTVV.

V is TRBV7-6 and J is TRBJ1-1, with D hard to call. V dropped 4 bases and J dropped 11 bases, with 17 bases sitting between them. The CDR3 is 13 residues long. CDR1 is SGHVS and CDR2 is FNYEAQ in the germline V gene. CDR3 in amino acids: CASSWQADNEAFF. In DNA, the CDR3 is TGTGCCAGCAGCTGGCAGGCCGACAATGAGGCTTTCTTT.

V is TRBV5-8 and J is TRBJ2-1; either TRBD1 or TRBD2 may fit D (5 bases each). The ends were cut back, 8 bases at V and 7 bases at J, with 22 bases in the middle. Germline V lookup: CDR1 SGHTS, CDR2 YDEGEE. This CDR3 has 15 amino acids. CDR3 nucleotide sequence: TGTGCCAGTCTGGACCGGGGCTATTCGAGGAATGAGCAGTTCTTC. Its protein product is CASLDRGYSRNEQFF.

The chain links TRBV20-1 to TRBJ2-3, with TRBD2 matching 11 bases. The germline CDR1 and CDR2 sequences are DFQATT and SNEGSKA (reference sequence). CDR3 length: 15 residues. The V segment lost 1 base and the J segment 2 bases; nucleotides outside the gene matches: 2. CDR3 in amino acids: CSARVGLADTDTQYF. The CDR3 DNA reads as TGCAGTGCTAGAGTGGGACTAGCGGACACAGATACGCAGTATTTT.

This clonotype appeared a single time. Relative to the germline gene, one junction end is altered; a read error may explain this. V gene TRBV20-1 combines with J gene TRBJ2-7; D gene uncertain. CDR1 is DFQATT, CDR2 SNEGSKA, per germline (reference sequence). The CDR3 loop spans 11 amino acids. CDR3 amino acids: CGARSGYEQYF. For the CDR3, the DNA is TGCGGTGCTAGGTCCGGCTACGAGCAGTACTTC.

To note about this clonotype: A much larger clone sits a single nucleotide away, making a read error possible. V gene TRBV6-1 combines with J gene TRBJ2-5, with D tentatively TRBD2 (5 bases). There are 16 residues in the CDR3. Germline V gene lookup returns CDR1 MNHNS and CDR2 SASEGT. With 6 bases removed from V and 1 base from J, the gap between germline ends came to 18 bases. CDR3 in amino acids: CASSLLSSGVQETQYF. The CDR3 DNA follows: TGTGCCAGCAGCCTTTTATCCAGCGGAGTCCAAGAGACCCAGTACTTC.

A remark on this clonotype: One junction end disagrees with the germline gene, perhaps due to a read error. The chain has TRBV10-3 and TRBJ1-5, with D possibly matching TRBD1 (6 bases). The CDR3 loop spans 17 amino acids. Germline assignment: CDR1 ENHRY and CDR2 SYGVKD. The CDR3 loop is CASSYGLRTVGHQPQHF. The CDR3 DNA is TGTGCCAGCAGTTACGGACTAAGGACAGTTGGGCATCAGCCCCAGCATTTT.